Here is one TCR beta chain with its context. The germline gives CDR1 LGHNA, CDR2 YSLEER. Trimming took 1 base from V and 3 from J, leaving 10 bases between them. The CDR3 sequence is 15 residues long. These data come from a study of T cell changes during pregnancy in multiple sclerosis. The data were produced by immunoSEQ multiplex PCR, yet TCRdb's version contains in-frame clones alone and is incomplete. The sample holds about 69,000 clones, approximately 92% seen once. The material sequenced was peripheral blood, taken in the third trimester of pregnancy. The V and J genes are TRBV4-3 and TRBJ2-1, with D possibly matching TRBD2 (5 bases). The TCR originated in a female donor in good health, enrolled as a control in a pregnancy study. The CDR3 bases are TGCGCCAGCAGCCAAGGGGCTAGCAGCTACAATGAGCAGTTCTTC. It yields the protein CASSQGASSYNEQFF.